This is a list of T cell receptor beta chains from one sample in a study of shared clonotypes between healthy human individuals. Libraries were prepared by immunoSEQ multiplex PCR; TCRdb keeps only in-frame clonotypes and omits some of them. The profile shows roughly 2.5 million clones, more than 90% of them singletons. Sequences were obtained from naive CD4+ T cells sorted from blood. Every receptor here comes from a man in his late teens or twenties in good health. Both conserved end residues are part of each CDR3. The order of the fields is clone size, J gene, V gene, D gene, CDR3 length, CDR3 protein, CDR3 DNA. The D gene is left open where the match is weak. Clone size is stated in some rows and not others, as once, few, many or a class when expanded.

abundance: once; j_gene: TRBJ2-7; v_gene: TRBV10-3; d_gene: NA; len: 12; CDR3aa: CAISQETYEQYF; CDR3nt: TGTGCCATTTCGCAGGAGACCTACGAGCAGTACTTC
abundance: few; j_gene: TRBJ1-5; v_gene: TRBV30; d_gene: NA; len: 13; CDR3aa: CAWRTGNDQPQHF; CDR3nt: TGTGCCTGGAGAACAGGGAACGATCAGCCCCAGCATTTT
abundance: NA; j_gene: TRBJ2-7; v_gene: TRBV11-3; d_gene: TRBD1; len: 14; CDR3aa: CASSPGTGAYEQYF; CDR3nt: TGTGCCAGCAGTCCCGGGACAGGGGCTTACGAGCAGTACTTC
abundance: NA; j_gene: TRBJ1-2; v_gene: TRBV7-3; d_gene: NA; len: 13; CDR3aa: CASSPTRGSGYTF; CDR3nt: TGTGCCAGCAGCCCCACGAGGGGAAGCGGCTACACCTTC
abundance: NA; j_gene: TRBJ1-6; v_gene: TRBV5-4; d_gene: TRBD1; len: 15; CDR3aa: CASSWTGREYSPLHF; CDR3nt: TGTGCCAGCAGCTGGACAGGGAGGGAATATTCACCCCTCCACTTT
abundance: few; j_gene: TRBJ1-5; v_gene: TRBV7-5; d_gene: NA; len: 14; CDR3aa: CARISRGYNQPQHF; CDR3nt: TGTGCCAGAATATCCAGGGGCTATAATCAGCCCCAGCATTTT
abundance: NA; j_gene: TRBJ2-7; v_gene: TRBV6-1; d_gene: TRBD2; len: 15; CDR3aa: CASTALGGSRYEQYF; CDR3nt: TGTGCCAGCACCGCGTTGGGAGGGTCGAGGTACGAGCAGTACTTC
abundance: NA; j_gene: TRBJ1-1; v_gene: TRBV11-2; d_gene: TRBD1; len: 17; CDR3aa: CASSLDGKGAANTEAFF; CDR3nt: TGTGCCAGCAGCTTAGATGGCAAGGGGGCGGCGAACACTGAAGCTTTCTTT
abundance: NA; j_gene: TRBJ1-3; v_gene: TRBV5-6; d_gene: NA; len: 15; CDR3aa: CASSHPNFSGNTIYF; CDR3nt: TGTGCCAGCAGCCATCCCAATTTCTCTGGAAACACCATATATTTT
abundance: NA; j_gene: TRBJ1-1; v_gene: TRBV5-1; d_gene: NA; len: 15; CDR3aa: CASSLAPGQNTEAFF; CDR3nt: TGCGCCAGCAGCTTGGCTCCCGGACAGAACACTGAAGCTTTCTTT
abundance: few; j_gene: TRBJ1-6; v_gene: TRBV2; d_gene: NA; len: 14; CDR3aa: CASNPAQGGSPLHF; CDR3nt: TGTGCCAGCAACCCCGCCCAGGGAGGTTCACCCCTCCACTTT
abundance: NA; j_gene: TRBJ1-5; v_gene: TRBV6-1; d_gene: NA; len: 13; CDR3aa: CASTTGSNQPQHF; CDR3nt: TGTGCCAGCACGACAGGTAGCAATCAGCCCCAGCATTTT
abundance: NA; j_gene: TRBJ1-1; v_gene: TRBV30; d_gene: NA; len: 13; CDR3aa: CAWGRTGNTEAFF; CDR3nt: TGTGCCTGGGGGAGAACGGGGAACACTGAAGCTTTCTTT
abundance: NA; j_gene: TRBJ2-5; v_gene: TRBV5-1; d_gene: NA; len: 15; CDR3aa: CASSSSAGTWETQYF; CDR3nt: TGCGCCAGCAGCTCTTCGGCAGGGACATGGGAGACCCAGTACTTC
abundance: NA; j_gene: TRBJ2-6; v_gene: TRBV7-3; d_gene: NA; len: 17; CDR3aa: CASSFPGTPYGANVLTF; CDR3nt: TGTGCCAGCAGCTTTCCAGGTACCCCTTATGGGGCCAACGTCCTGACTTTC
abundance: NA; j_gene: TRBJ2-7; v_gene: TRBV6-5; d_gene: NA; len: 16; CDR3aa: CASSYSTGWSSYEQYF; CDR3nt: TGTGCCAGCAGTTACTCGACCGGATGGAGCTCCTACGAGCAGTACTTC
abundance: NA; j_gene: TRBJ2-7; v_gene: TRBV5-3; d_gene: TRBD1; len: 16; CDR3aa: CARRNKSGTGSYEQYF; CDR3nt: TGTGCCAGAAGGAACAAATCCGGGACAGGGTCCTACGAGCAGTACTTC
abundance: NA; j_gene: TRBJ2-5; v_gene: TRBV7-2; d_gene: TRBD1; len: 14; CDR3aa: CASSSGTRGETQYF; CDR3nt: TGTGCCAGCAGCTCGGGGACCAGGGGGGAGACCCAGTACTTC
abundance: NA; j_gene: TRBJ1-1; v_gene: TRBV2; d_gene: NA; len: 14; CDR3aa: CASTPDSLNTEAFF; CDR3nt: TGTGCCAGCACCCCGGACAGCTTGAACACTGAAGCTTTCTTT
abundance: NA; j_gene: TRBJ1-2; v_gene: TRBV4-3; d_gene: NA; len: 15; CDR3aa: CASRQTGSLLNGYTF; CDR3nt: TGCGCCAGCAGACAGACCGGCAGCCTACTCAATGGCTACACCTTC
abundance: NA; j_gene: TRBJ2-5; v_gene: TRBV6-6; d_gene: TRBD1; len: 15; CDR3aa: CASSTTTGVRGTQYF; CDR3nt: TGTGCCAGCAGTACGACTACAGGGGTGCGTGGGACCCAGTACTTC
abundance: NA; j_gene: TRBJ2-1; v_gene: TRBV6-5; d_gene: NA; len: 13; CDR3aa: CASRRGEYNEQFF; CDR3nt: TGTGCCAGCAGAAGGGGAGAATACAATGAGCAGTTCTTC
abundance: NA; j_gene: TRBJ2-3; v_gene: TRBV7-8; d_gene: TRBD1; len: 15; CDR3aa: CASSPWTGTTDTQYF; CDR3nt: TGTGCCAGCAGCCCCTGGACAGGGACCACAGATACGCAGTATTTT
abundance: few; j_gene: TRBJ1-1; v_gene: TRBV7-9; d_gene: TRBD1; len: 18; CDR3aa: CASSSWAGGYRMNTEAFF; CDR3nt: TGTGCCAGCAGCAGCTGGGCAGGGGGTTATCGGATGAACACTGAAGCTTTCTTT
abundance: few; j_gene: TRBJ1-2; v_gene: TRBV7-2; d_gene: NA; len: 13; CDR3aa: CASSLGFDYGYTF; CDR3nt: TGTGCCAGCTCTCTGGGTTTCGACTATGGCTACACCTTC
abundance: NA; j_gene: TRBJ2-7; v_gene: TRBV18; d_gene: NA; len: 14; CDR3aa: CASSPRNYAYEQYF; CDR3nt: TGTGCCAGCTCACCGCGGAATTATGCCTACGAGCAGTACTTC
abundance: NA; j_gene: TRBJ2-7; v_gene: TRBV18; d_gene: TRBD2; len: 15; CDR3aa: CASSPTSGSLHEQYF; CDR3nt: TGTGCCAGCTCACCCACTAGCGGGAGTCTCCACGAGCAGTACTTC
abundance: NA; j_gene: TRBJ2-1; v_gene: TRBV7-9; d_gene: TRBD2; len: 17; CDR3aa: CASSTRLAGNNYNEQFF; CDR3nt: TGTGCCAGCAGCACCCGACTAGCGGGAAATAATTACAATGAGCAGTTCTTC
abundance: NA; j_gene: TRBJ2-2; v_gene: TRBV10-3; d_gene: TRBD2; len: 13; CDR3aa: CAISGGNTGELFF; CDR3nt: TGTGCCATTAGCGGGGGGAACACCGGGGAGCTGTTTTTT
abundance: NA; j_gene: TRBJ1-4; v_gene: TRBV7-9; d_gene: NA; len: 15; CDR3aa: CASSPVGSTNEKLFF; CDR3nt: TGTGCCAGCAGCCCCGTGGGGTCAACTAATGAAAAACTGTTTTTT
abundance: NA; j_gene: TRBJ2-7; v_gene: TRBV27; d_gene: TRBD1; len: 14; CDR3aa: CASTSGQGRYEQYF; CDR3nt: TGTGCCAGCACCTCGGGACAGGGAAGGTACGAGCAGTACTTC
abundance: NA; j_gene: TRBJ1-1; v_gene: TRBV2; d_gene: TRBD1; len: 14; CDR3aa: CASSPRTGHAEAFF; CDR3nt: TGTGCCAGCAGCCCCCGGACAGGACACGCTGAAGCTTTCTTT
abundance: NA; j_gene: TRBJ2-2; v_gene: TRBV6-5; d_gene: NA; len: 14; CDR3aa: CASSYKGPTGELFF; CDR3nt: TGTGCCAGCAGTTACAAGGGCCCCACCGGGGAGCTGTTTTTT
abundance: NA; j_gene: TRBJ2-3; v_gene: TRBV5-4; d_gene: TRBD2; len: 16; CDR3aa: CASSQGLAGGTDTQYF; CDR3nt: TGTGCCAGCAGCCAGGGACTAGCGGGGGGGACAGATACGCAGTATTTT
abundance: NA; j_gene: TRBJ1-6; v_gene: TRBV9; d_gene: NA; len: 15; CDR3aa: CASSVEQGKGSPLHF; CDR3nt: TGTGCCAGCAGCGTAGAGCAGGGGAAAGGATCACCCCTCCACTTT
abundance: NA; j_gene: TRBJ2-6; v_gene: TRBV11-2; d_gene: NA; len: 15; CDR3aa: CASSSPGPGANVLTF; CDR3nt: TGTGCCAGCAGCTCCCCGGGGCCTGGGGCCAACGTCCTGACTTTC
abundance: once; j_gene: TRBJ1-3; v_gene: TRBV5-4; d_gene: NA; len: 14; CDR3aa: CASSLGGEGNTIYF; CDR3nt: TGTGCCAGCAGCTTGGGGGGTGAGGGAAACACCATATATTTT
abundance: NA; j_gene: TRBJ2-2; v_gene: TRBV27; d_gene: TRBD1; len: 15; CDR3aa: CASSNRGFNTGELFF; CDR3nt: TGTGCCAGCAGTAACAGGGGGTTTAACACCGGGGAGCTGTTTTTT
abundance: NA; j_gene: TRBJ1-1; v_gene: TRBV18; d_gene: NA; len: 14; CDR3aa: CASSTTVGLSEAFF; CDR3nt: TGTGCCAGCTCCACGACAGTGGGGCTGAGTGAAGCTTTCTTT
abundance: NA; j_gene: TRBJ2-7; v_gene: TRBV30; d_gene: TRBD1; len: 14; CDR3aa: CAWSAGTGKSEQYF; CDR3nt: TGTGCCTGGAGCGCCGGGACAGGGAAGTCCGAGCAGTACTTC
abundance: NA; j_gene: TRBJ2-7; v_gene: TRBV27; d_gene: NA; len: 15; CDR3aa: CASSLGRLSSYEQYF; CDR3nt: TGTGCCAGCAGTTTGGGAAGGCTCAGCTCCTACGAGCAGTACTTC
abundance: NA; j_gene: TRBJ1-6; v_gene: TRBV5-1; d_gene: TRBD1; len: 16; CDR3aa: CASSLSLQGLNSPLHF; CDR3nt: TGCGCCAGCAGCTTATCCCTACAGGGGCTCAATTCACCCCTCCACTTT
abundance: NA; j_gene: TRBJ2-7; v_gene: TRBV7-2; d_gene: NA; len: 12; CDR3aa: CASASTRGEQYF; CDR3nt: TGTGCCAGCGCATCCACAAGAGGAGAGCAGTACTTC
abundance: NA; j_gene: TRBJ2-1; v_gene: TRBV10-1; d_gene: NA; len: 15; CDR3aa: CASSDTGSSYNEQFF; CDR3nt: TGCGCCAGCAGTGACACGGGGAGCTCCTACAATGAGCAGTTCTTC
abundance: NA; j_gene: TRBJ1-2; v_gene: TRBV6-1; d_gene: NA; len: 15; CDR3aa: CASSGAGVNSYGYTF; CDR3nt: TGTGCCAGCAGTGGAGCGGGAGTAAATTCCTATGGCTACACCTTC
abundance: NA; j_gene: TRBJ2-6; v_gene: TRBV6-5; d_gene: NA; len: 16; CDR3aa: CASGSGRISGANVLTF; CDR3nt: TGTGCCAGCGGTTCGGGTCGGATCTCTGGGGCCAACGTCCTGACTTTC
abundance: NA; j_gene: TRBJ1-5; v_gene: TRBV5-6; d_gene: NA; len: 16; CDR3aa: CASSFGGDRKNQPQHF; CDR3nt: TGTGCCAGCAGCTTCGGGGGAGACCGCAAGAATCAGCCCCAGCATTTT
abundance: NA; j_gene: TRBJ2-6; v_gene: TRBV28; d_gene: NA; len: 15; CDR3aa: CASSTIFSGANVLTF; CDR3nt: TGTGCCAGCAGTACCATATTCTCTGGGGCCAACGTCCTGACTTTC
abundance: NA; j_gene: TRBJ2-3; v_gene: TRBV11-2; d_gene: TRBD2; len: 16; CDR3aa: CASSLGSGGETDTQYF; CDR3nt: TGTGCCAGCAGCTTAGGGTCGGGAGGTGAGACAGATACGCAGTATTTT
abundance: NA; j_gene: TRBJ1-5; v_gene: TRBV19; d_gene: TRBD1; len: 15; CDR3aa: CASSPGTGHNQPQHF; CDR3nt: TGTGCCAGTAGTCCCGGGACAGGCCACAATCAGCCCCAGCATTTT
abundance: NA; j_gene: TRBJ2-1; v_gene: TRBV4-1; d_gene: NA; len: 17; CDR3aa: CASSQVEGLLSYNEQFF; CDR3nt: TGCGCCAGCAGCCAAGTAGAGGGTCTACTAAGCTACAATGAGCAGTTCTTC
abundance: NA; j_gene: TRBJ2-7; v_gene: TRBV5-8; d_gene: NA; len: 15; CDR3aa: CASSSSIGGGYEQYF; CDR3nt: TGTGCCAGCAGCTCCTCCATCGGAGGGGGCTACGAGCAGTACTTC
abundance: NA; j_gene: TRBJ2-3; v_gene: TRBV30; d_gene: NA; len: 12; CDR3aa: CAWSGGGVGQYF; CDR3nt: TGTGCCTGGAGTGGGGGTGGGGTTGGGCAGTATTTT
abundance: NA; j_gene: TRBJ2-2; v_gene: TRBV19; d_gene: TRBD2; len: 13; CDR3aa: CASRLAGTGELFF; CDR3nt: TGTGCCAGTAGGCTAGCGGGGACGGGGGAGCTGTTTTTT